This T cell receptor (beta chain) was identified in a study of blood T cell repertoires in COVID-19. On the study more broadly: COVID-19 samples, acute and convalescent, were from the United States, Italy and Spain. Sample material is recorded as cDNA or gDNA derived from T cells, B-cell-depleted T cells, or PBMCs.

As handled by the study authors: Using reference gene primer amplification, nucleated cell counts were estimated. Measured with immunoSEQ multiplex PCR; TCRdb has only the in-frame clones, and not every one. The V and J calls and clone size come from that table; D and trimming were worked out from the DNA. Found here are some 140,000 clones, roughly four fifths of them singletons; the top ten hold around 14%. Looked up from germline, CDR1 is MNHEY and CDR2 is SMNVEV (reference sequence). Trimming took 6 bases from V and 6 from J, leaving 20 bases between them. There are 15 residues in the CDR3. The receptor was isolated from a man aged 80 or over with acute or convalescent COVID-19. The chain has TRBV27 and TRBJ1-2; TRBD1 is a possible D gene (6 bases). The sequenced material came from peripheral blood. DNA of the CDR3: TGTGCCAGCAGCCTAGGGGGTCTTGGTCGCGATGGCTACACCTTC. Encoded protein: CASSLGGLGRDGYTF.